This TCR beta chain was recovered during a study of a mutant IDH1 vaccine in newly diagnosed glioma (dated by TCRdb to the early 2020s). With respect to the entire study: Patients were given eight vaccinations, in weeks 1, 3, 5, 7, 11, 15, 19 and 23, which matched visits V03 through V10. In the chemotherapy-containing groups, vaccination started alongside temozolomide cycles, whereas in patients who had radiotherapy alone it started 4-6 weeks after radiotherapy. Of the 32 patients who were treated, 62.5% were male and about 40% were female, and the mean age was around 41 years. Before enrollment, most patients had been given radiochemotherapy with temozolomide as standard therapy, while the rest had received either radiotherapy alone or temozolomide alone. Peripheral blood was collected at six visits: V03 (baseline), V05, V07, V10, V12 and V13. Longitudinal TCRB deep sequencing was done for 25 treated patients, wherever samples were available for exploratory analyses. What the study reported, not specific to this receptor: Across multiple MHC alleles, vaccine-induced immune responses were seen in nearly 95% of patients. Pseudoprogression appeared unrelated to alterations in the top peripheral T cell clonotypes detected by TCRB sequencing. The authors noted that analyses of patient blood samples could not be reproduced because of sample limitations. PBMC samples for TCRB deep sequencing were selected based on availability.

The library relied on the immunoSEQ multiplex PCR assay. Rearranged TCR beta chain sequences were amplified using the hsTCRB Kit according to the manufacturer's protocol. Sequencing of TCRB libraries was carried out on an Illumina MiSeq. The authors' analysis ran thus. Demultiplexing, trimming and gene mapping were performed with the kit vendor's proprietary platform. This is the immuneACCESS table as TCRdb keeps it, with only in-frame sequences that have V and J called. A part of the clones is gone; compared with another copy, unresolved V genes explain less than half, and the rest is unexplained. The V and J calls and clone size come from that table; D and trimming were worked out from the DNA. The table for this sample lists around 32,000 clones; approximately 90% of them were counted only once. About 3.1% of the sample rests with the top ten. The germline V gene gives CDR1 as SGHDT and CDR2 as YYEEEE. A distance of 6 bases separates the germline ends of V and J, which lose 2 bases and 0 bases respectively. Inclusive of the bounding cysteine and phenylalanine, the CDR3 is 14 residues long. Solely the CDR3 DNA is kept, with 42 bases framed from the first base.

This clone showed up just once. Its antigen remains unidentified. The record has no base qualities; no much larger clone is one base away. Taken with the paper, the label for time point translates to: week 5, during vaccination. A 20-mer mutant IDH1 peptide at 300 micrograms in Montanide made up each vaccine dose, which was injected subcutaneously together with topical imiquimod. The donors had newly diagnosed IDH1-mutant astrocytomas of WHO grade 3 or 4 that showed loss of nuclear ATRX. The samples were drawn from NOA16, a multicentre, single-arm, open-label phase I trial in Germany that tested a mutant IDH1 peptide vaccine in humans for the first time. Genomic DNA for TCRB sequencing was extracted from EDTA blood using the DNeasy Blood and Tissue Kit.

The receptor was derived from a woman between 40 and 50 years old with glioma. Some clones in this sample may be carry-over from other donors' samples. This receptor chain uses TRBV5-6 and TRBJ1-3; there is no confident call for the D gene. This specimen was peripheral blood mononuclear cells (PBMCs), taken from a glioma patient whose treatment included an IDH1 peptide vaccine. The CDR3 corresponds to CASSLGNSGNTIYF. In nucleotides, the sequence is TGTGCCAGCAGCTTAGGAAACTCTGGAAACACCATATATTTT.